This T cell receptor (beta chain) originates from a study of blood T cell repertoires in COVID-19. Study-wide background: COVID-19 samples, acute and convalescent, were from the United States, Italy and Spain.

Using immunoSEQ multiplex PCR, the repertoire was profiled, and TCRdb retains in-frame clones only, with some absent. Among 220,000 or so clones listed, less than 90% were seen once. Trimming stripped 3 bases from V and 3 bases from J, with 8 bases between. This CDR3 contains 13 residues. CDR1 is ENHRY and CDR2 is SYGVKD in the germline V gene. Participant-reported clinical history was the basis for cohort assignment. The chain uses TRBV10-3 and TRBJ1-2; D is unclear. This receptor was taken from a woman between 40 and 55 years old who had recovered from COVID-19. Sequencing was performed on PBMCs or T cells enriched from blood (not recorded which). In DNA form, the CDR3 reads TGTGCCATCAGTGAAGCGGGGTACTATGGCTACACCTTC. This codes for CAISEAGYYGYTF.